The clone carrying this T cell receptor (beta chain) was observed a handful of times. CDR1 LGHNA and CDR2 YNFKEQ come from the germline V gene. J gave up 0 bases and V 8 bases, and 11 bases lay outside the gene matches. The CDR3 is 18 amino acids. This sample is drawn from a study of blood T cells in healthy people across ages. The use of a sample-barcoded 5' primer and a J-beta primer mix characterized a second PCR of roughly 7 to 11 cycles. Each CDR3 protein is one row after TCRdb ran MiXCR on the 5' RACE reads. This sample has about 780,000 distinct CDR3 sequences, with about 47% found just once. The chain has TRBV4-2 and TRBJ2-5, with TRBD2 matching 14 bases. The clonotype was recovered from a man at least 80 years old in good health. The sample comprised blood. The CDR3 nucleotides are TGTGCCAGCGCTACCGGGACTAGCGGGGGCTTAGACCAAGAGACCCAGTACTTC. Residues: CASATGTSGGLDQETQYF.